The present T cell receptor beta chain was sequenced within a study of blood T cell repertoires in COVID-19. One Seattle source followed patients from active infection through their disease course. Generated by immunoSEQ multiplex PCR, the TCRdb table keeps only in-frame clones and is missing some. The table lists 120,000 to 150,000 clones, 85% to 90% of them singletons. The CDR3 sequence is 15 residues long. V shed 4 bases, J shed 0 bases, and the junction held 2 bases outside the gene matches. In germline, CDR1 is ENHRY, CDR2 SYGVKD. V and J are TRBV10-3 and TRBJ1-5; 8 bases fit TRBD1. The sample taken for sequencing was peripheral blood. This TCR came from a man between 18 and 35 years old with COVID-19, enrolled during active disease. The CDR3 region is CAISGQGHSNQPQHF. CDR3 DNA: TGTGCCATCAGTGGACAGGGGCATAGCAATCAGCCCCAGCATTTT.